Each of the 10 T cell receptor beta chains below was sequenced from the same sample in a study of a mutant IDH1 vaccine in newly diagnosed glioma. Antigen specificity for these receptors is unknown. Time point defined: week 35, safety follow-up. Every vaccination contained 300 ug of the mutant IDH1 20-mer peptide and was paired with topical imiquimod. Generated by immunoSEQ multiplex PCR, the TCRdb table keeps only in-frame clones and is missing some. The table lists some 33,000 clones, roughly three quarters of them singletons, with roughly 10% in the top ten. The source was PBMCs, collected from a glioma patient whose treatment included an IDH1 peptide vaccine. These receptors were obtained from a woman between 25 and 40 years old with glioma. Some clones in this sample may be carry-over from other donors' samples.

In DNA form, the CDR3 reads TGTGCCAGCAGCCACACAAGGGGAGGAGGTTTGGACGAGCAGTACTTC. Protein product: CASSHTRGGGLDEQYF. The V call is TRBV7-9, the J call TRBJ2-7, with D tentatively TRBD2 (6 bases). The V end lost 5 bases, the J end lost 5 bases, and 22 bases lay between the germline ends. The CDR3 has 16 amino acids. Looked up from germline, CDR1 is SEHNR and CDR2 is FQNEAQ (reference sequence).

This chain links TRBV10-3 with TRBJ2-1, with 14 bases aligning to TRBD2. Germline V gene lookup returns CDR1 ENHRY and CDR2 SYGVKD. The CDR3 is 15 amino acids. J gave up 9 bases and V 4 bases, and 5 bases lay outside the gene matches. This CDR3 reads CAISGLAGGHGEQFF. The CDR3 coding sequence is TGTGCCATCAGTGGACTAGCGGGAGGGCACGGTGAGCAGTTCTTC.

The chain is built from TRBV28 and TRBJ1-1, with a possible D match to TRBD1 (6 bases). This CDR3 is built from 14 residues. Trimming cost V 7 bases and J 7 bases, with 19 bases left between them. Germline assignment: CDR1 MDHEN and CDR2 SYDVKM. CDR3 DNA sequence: TGTGCCAGCATCCCGGCGGGGGGCAAGGTTGAAGCTTTCTTT. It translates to CASIPAGGKVEAFF.

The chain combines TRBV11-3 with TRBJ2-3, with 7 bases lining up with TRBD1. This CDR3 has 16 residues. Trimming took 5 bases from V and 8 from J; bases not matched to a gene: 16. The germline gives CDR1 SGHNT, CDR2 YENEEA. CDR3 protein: CASSPGTAGPEVTQYF. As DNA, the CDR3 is TGTGCCAGCAGCCCGGGGACAGCCGGGCCTGAGGTTACGCAGTATTTT.

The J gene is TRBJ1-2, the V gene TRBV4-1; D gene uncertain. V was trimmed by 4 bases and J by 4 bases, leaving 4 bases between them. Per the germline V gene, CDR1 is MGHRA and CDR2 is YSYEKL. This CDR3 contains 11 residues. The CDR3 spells CASSRGYGYTF. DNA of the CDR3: TGCGCCAGCAGCCGGGGCTATGGCTACACCTTC.

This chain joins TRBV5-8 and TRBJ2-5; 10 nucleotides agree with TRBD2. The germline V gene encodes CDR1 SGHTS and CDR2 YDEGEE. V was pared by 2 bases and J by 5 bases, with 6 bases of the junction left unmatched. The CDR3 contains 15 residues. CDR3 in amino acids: CASSFSGRSWETQYF. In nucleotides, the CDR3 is TGTGCCAGCAGCTTTAGCGGGAGGAGTTGGGAGACCCAGTACTTC.

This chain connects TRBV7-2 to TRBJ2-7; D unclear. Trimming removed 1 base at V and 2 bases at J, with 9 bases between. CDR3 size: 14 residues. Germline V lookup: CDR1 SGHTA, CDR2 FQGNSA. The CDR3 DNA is TGTGCCAGCAGCTTAGGAGTCGGTGCCTACGAGCAGTACTTC. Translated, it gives CASSLGVGAYEQYF.

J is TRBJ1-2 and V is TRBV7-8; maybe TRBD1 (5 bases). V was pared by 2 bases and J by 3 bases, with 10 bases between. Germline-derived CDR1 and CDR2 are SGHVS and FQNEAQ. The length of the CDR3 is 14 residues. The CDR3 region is CASSLLGEDYGYTF. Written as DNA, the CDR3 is TGTGCCAGCAGCTTATTGGGGGAAGACTATGGCTACACCTTC.

The CDR3 sequence is CASSPGEPYEQYF. CDR3 DNA: TGTGCCAGCAGCCCAGGGGAACCCTACGAGCAGTACTTC. The chain uses TRBV7-8 and TRBJ2-7; D might be TRBD1 (6 bases). The germline gives CDR1 SGHVS, CDR2 FQNEAQ. The CDR3 sequence is 13 residues long. Trimming took off 5 bases at V and 2 bases at J, with 10 bases between the two ends.

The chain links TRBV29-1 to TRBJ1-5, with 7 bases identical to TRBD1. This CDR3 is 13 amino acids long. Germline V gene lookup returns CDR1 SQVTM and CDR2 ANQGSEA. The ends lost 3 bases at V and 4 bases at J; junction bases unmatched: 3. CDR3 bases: TGCAGCGTTGAGGAGGGGGCGAATCAGCCCCAGCATTTT. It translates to CSVEEGANQPQHF.